This entry concerns a single T cell receptor (beta chain). The data are from a study of PD-L1 blockade in urothelial cancer. Across the study: Analysis of the blood was performed 3 weeks (second dose) and 6 weeks after treatment start.

Regarding time point: peripheral blood 6 weeks after treatment start. Looked up from germline, CDR1 is MNHEY and CDR2 is SMNVEV (reference sequence). V was pared by 4 bases and J by 5 bases, with 8 bases of the junction left unmatched. CDR3 length equals 15 residues. Method: immunoSEQ multiplex PCR; TCRdb's copy keeps in-frame clones and lacks some. This sample has nearly 45,000 clones; roughly four fifths occur once, and the top ten carry approximately 13%. Source: PBMCs, taken around atezolizumab (anti-PD-L1) treatment. The chain is built from TRBV27 and TRBJ2-7, with 10 bases matching TRBD2. The receptor's source is a man aged 60 to 75 with urothelial cancer. The CDR3 sequence: CASSYLAGDSDEQYF. The DNA of the CDR3 is TGTGCCAGCAGTTACCTAGCGGGAGATAGCGACGAGCAGTACTTC.